These 3 T cell receptor beta chains came from one sample sequenced in a study of identical twins (dated by TCRdb to the mid-2010s). The library was obtained by 5' RACE. These reads were obtained on an Illumina HiSeq 2000. TCRdb reworked the public reads: Q25 trimming with fastp, MiXCR clone assembly, productive beta chains retained. All rows with the same CDR3 protein become a single entry with the most common DNA and genes. Counted in this sample were roughly 570,000 distinct CDR3 sequences; around a tenth of them appeared once. Roughly 3% of the sample is in the top ten clones. This sample was also put to use in a study of yellow fever vaccine responses in identical twins.

The sequenced sample consisted of PBMCs. The receptors derive from a young woman in good health.

This clonotype occurred a few times. The rearrangement links TRBV27 to TRBJ2-7; D is uncertain. The CDR3 runs to 13 residues. The germline V and J ends were trimmed by 5 bases and 4 bases, with 12 bases remaining between them. The V gene's germline CDR1 is MNHEY and CDR2 SMNVEV (reference sequence). Here the CDR3 reads CASSPMSGYEQYF. For the CDR3, the DNA is TGTGCCAGCAGTCCAATGTCAGGTTACGAGCAGTACTTC.

The chain carries TRBV19 and TRBJ2-7; no definite D call. The CDR3 is 14 amino acids. V lost 4 bases, J lost 4 bases, and 14 bases lay in between. Germline V CDR1 and CDR2: LNHDA, SQIVND (reference sequence). CDR3 region: CASSTDGRHYEQYF. The CDR3 DNA follows: TGTGCCAGTAGTACGGACGGAAGGCATTACGAGCAGTACTTC.

In its sample, this clonotype was seen a few times. The chain carries TRBV27 and TRBJ2-4; 9 nucleotides align to TRBD1. The junction had 3 bases not matched to a gene; V was cut back by 6 bases and J by 6 bases. This CDR3 spans 13 amino acids. The V gene's germline CDR1 is MNHEY and CDR2 SMNVEV (reference sequence). CDR3 coding DNA: TGTGCCAGCAGAAGGGACAGGGCAAACATTCAGTACTTC. Its protein is CASRRDRANIQYF.